This T cell receptor beta chain was documented in a study of technical replicates of blood from several donors. Sequencing was performed with immunoSEQ multiplex PCR; in TCRdb, only in-frame clones are kept and a portion is missing. This table holds approximately 82,000 clones, 75% to 95% found once. This clone was counted between two and nine times. From germline, CDR1 is SEHNR and CDR2 FQNEAQ (reference sequence). The V and J ends lost 3 bases and 4 bases respectively, with 10 bases between them. The CDR3 is 14 amino acids. Sequencing was carried out using T cells isolated from PBMCs. This TCR was sampled from a human donor in good health. Some clones in this sample may be carry-over from other donors' samples. The chain uses TRBV7-9 and TRBJ2-1; a weak D match, TRBD2 (5 bases). CDR3 protein: CASSLGSGYNEQFF. CDR3 nucleotide sequence: TGTGCCAGCAGCTTGGGGAGCGGTTACAATGAGCAGTTCTTC.